The 3 T cell receptor beta chains below were found in one sample sequenced in a study of identical twins. In TCRdb, the 5' RACE reads were re-called with MiXCR into one record per CDR3 protein. The table shows 450,000 to 600,000 distinct CDR3 sequences, with approximately 20% occurring only once. These data were also filed under a second study, of yellow fever vaccine responses in identical twins.

Sequenced: CD4+ T cells sorted from blood. These receptors originate from a woman aged 18-29 years in good health.

This rearrangement joins TRBV25-1 to TRBJ2-1; 7 bases fit TRBD2. The CDR3 extends over 17 amino acids. V was clipped by 2 bases and J by 8 bases; unmatched bases: 15. Germline CDR1 is MGHDK and CDR2 is SYGVNS. In nucleotides, the CDR3 is TGTGCCAGCAGTGAACGGTCGCGAGCGGGAAAAAGCGATGAGCAGTTCTTC. It encodes CASSERSRAGKSDEQFF. The complete variable domain, with remaining parts taken from reference TRBV25-1 and TRBJ2-1, reads EADIYQTPRYLVIGTGKKITLECSQTMGHDKMYWYQQDPGMELHLIHYSYGVNSTEKGDLSSESTVSRIRTEHFPLTLESARPSHTSQYLCASSERSRAGKSDEQFFGPGTRLTVL.

This clonotype was detected a few times. The V and J genes are TRBV6-5 and TRBJ2-5; tentatively, D is TRBD1 or TRBD2 (5 bases each). V was clipped by 5 bases and J by 5 bases, with 24 bases between them. This CDR3 is built from 17 residues. CDR1 and CDR2 (germline): MNHEY, SVGAGI. CDR3 amino acids: CASSHNPSVGTGETQYF. CDR3 DNA sequence: TGTGCCAGCAGTCACAATCCGTCGGTCGGGACGGGGGAGACCCAGTACTTC.

This clonotype was detected a few times. This rearrangement joins TRBV27 to TRBJ1-1; the D gene is possibly TRBD1 (6 bases). The V and J ends lost 5 bases and 2 bases respectively, with 12 bases between them. The germline gives CDR1 MNHEY, CDR2 SMNVEV (reference sequence). The CDR3 is 14 amino acids. The CDR3 nucleotides read TGTGCCAGCAGTCACGACAGGTACAACACTGAAGCTTTCTTT. Amino acids: CASSHDRYNTEAFF.